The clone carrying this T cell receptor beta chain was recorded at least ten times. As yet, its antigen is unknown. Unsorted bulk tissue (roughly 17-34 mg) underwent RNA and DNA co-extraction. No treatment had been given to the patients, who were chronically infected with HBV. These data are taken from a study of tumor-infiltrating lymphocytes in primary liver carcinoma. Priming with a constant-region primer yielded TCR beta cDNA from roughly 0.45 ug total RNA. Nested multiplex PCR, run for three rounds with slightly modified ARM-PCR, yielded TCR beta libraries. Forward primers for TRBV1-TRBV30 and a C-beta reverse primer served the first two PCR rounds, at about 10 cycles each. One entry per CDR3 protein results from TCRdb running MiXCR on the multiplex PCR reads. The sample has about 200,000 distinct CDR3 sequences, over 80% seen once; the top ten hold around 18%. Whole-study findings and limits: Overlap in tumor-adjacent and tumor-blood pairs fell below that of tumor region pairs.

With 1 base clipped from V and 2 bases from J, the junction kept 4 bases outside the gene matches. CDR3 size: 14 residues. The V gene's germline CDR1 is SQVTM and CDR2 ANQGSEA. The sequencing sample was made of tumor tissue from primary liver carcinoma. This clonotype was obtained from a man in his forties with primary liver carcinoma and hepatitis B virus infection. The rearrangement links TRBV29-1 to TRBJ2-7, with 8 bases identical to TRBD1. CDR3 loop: CSVEGQGKPYEQYF. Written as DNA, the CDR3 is TGCAGCGTTGAAGGACAGGGGAAACCCTACGAGCAGTACTTC.